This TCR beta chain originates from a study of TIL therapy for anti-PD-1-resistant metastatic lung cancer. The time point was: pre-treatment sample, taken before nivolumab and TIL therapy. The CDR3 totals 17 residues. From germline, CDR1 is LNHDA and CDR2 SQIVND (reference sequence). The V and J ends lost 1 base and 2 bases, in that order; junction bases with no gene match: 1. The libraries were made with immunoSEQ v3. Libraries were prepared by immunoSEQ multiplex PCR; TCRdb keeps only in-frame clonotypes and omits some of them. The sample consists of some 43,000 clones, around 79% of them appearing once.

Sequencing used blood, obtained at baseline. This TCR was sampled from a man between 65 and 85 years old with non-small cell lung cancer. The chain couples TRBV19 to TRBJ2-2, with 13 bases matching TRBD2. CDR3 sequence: CASSIGTSGSNTGELFF. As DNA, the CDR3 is TGTGCCAGTAGTATAGGGACTAGCGGGAGTAACACCGGGGAGCTGTTTTTT.